What follows describes a single T cell receptor (beta chain). Its antigen is as yet unknown. PCR involved 60 Vbeta and 13 Jbeta primers. Only in-frame clones appear in the TCRdb table, and some are missing; sequencing was by immunoSEQ multiplex PCR. The data show about 94,000 clones, around 74% seen once. CDR3 length equals 14 residues. V dropped 5 bases and J dropped 6; count of bases not matched to a gene: 4. Germline V gene lookup returns CDR1 SGHAT and CDR2 FQNNGV. This specimen comes from a study of cytomegalovirus exposure and HLA in healthy donors. Study outcomes and limitations: Reports indicated that the classifier achieved high specificity and sensitivity in diagnosing cytomegalovirus status.

The rearrangement joins TRBV11-2 to TRBJ2-7; 13 nucleotides align to TRBD2. This sequence originates from a man aged 35-49 years in good health and CMV-seropositive. Sequenced material: PBMCs. The CDR3 sequence: CASSRGLAGTEQYF. The DNA for the CDR3 is TGTGCCAGCAGCCGGGGACTAGCGGGAACCGAGCAGTACTTC. Combining the CDR3 with reference TRBV11-2 and TRBJ2-7 gives the whole variable domain EAGVAQSPRYKIIEKRQSVAFWCNPISGHATLYWYQQILGQGPKLLIQFQNNGVVDDSQLPKDRFSAERLKGVDSTLKIQPAKLEDSAVYLCASSRGLAGTEQYFGPGTRLTVT.